Listed below are T cell receptor beta chains from one sample, sequenced in a study of blood T cell repertoires in COVID-19. TCRdb's copy holds only in-frame clones and misses some; the assay was immunoSEQ multiplex PCR. The sample contains 150,000 to 200,000 clones, 76% of which appear only once. The sample comprised PBMCs or T cells enriched from blood (not recorded which). Receptors originate from a woman aged 50 to 65 with acute COVID-19. Both conserved end residues are part of each CDR3. D genes are given only for firm matches. Not all rows give a size; the values are once, few, many and, for expanded clones, a class.

clone_size | cdr3_length | j_call | d_call | v_call | cdr3_aa | cdr3_nt
- | 14 | TRBJ2-1 | TRBD2 | TRBV18 | CASSPVAGGREQFF | TGTGCCAGCTCACCCGTAGCGGGGGGGCGAGAGCAGTTCTTC
- | 14 | TRBJ2-5 | TRBD2 | TRBV10-3 | CAIGGGGVSETQYF | TGTGCCATCGGAGGCGGGGGGGTATCAGAGACCCAGTACTTC
- | 15 | TRBJ2-5 | TRBD2 | TRBV6-5 | CASSPASGGSGTQYF | TGTGCCAGCAGTCCAGCTAGCGGGGGGAGTGGGACCCAGTACTTC
- | 16 | TRBJ2-1 | TRBD1 | TRBV28 | CASGYWEQGAYNEQFF | TGTGCCAGCGGGTATTGGGAACAGGGGGCATACAATGAGCAGTTCTTC
few | 14 | TRBJ1-5 | - | TRBV6-5 | CASSPGGGNQPQHF | TGTGCCAGCAGCCCCGGGGGGGGCAATCAGCCCCAGCATTTT
- | 14 | TRBJ1-4 | TRBD1 | TRBV2 | CASRQDRGLEKLFF | TGTGCCAGCAGACAGGACAGGGGGCTTGAAAAACTGTTTTTT
- | 13 | TRBJ1-1 | TRBD1 | TRBV3-1/TRBV3-2 | CASSQGTGVWAFF | TGTGCCAGCAGCCAGGGGACAGGGGTGTGGGCTTTCTTT
- | 12 | TRBJ2-5 | - | TRBV28 | CASSQQGATQYF | TGTGCCAGCAGTCAACAAGGGGCCACCCAGTACTTC
few | 14 | TRBJ1-1 | - | TRBV27 | CASSFHRAGTEAFF | TGTGCCAGCAGTTTCCACAGGGCGGGTACTGAAGCTTTCTTT
- | 16 | TRBJ1-4 | TRBD1 | TRBV19 | CASSMQGAATNEKLFF | TGTGCCAGTAGTATGCAGGGGGCGGCAACTAATGAAAAACTGTTTTTT
- | 15 | TRBJ2-6 | - | TRBV18 | CASSGGYSGANVLTF | TGTGCCAGCTCAGGCGGATACTCTGGGGCCAACGTCCTGACTTTC
- | 15 | TRBJ1-1 | TRBD1 | TRBV5-1 | CASSSYGQAGAEAFF | TGCGCCAGCAGCTCTTACGGACAGGCCGGCGCTGAAGCTTTCTTT
- | 10 | TRBJ2-3 | - | TRBV20-1 | CSARDDPRYF | TGCAGTGCTAGAGATGATCCGCGGTATTTT
- | 16 | TRBJ2-2 | - | TRBV28 | CASSFNAGQLAGELFF | TGTGCCAGCAGTTTTAATGCGGGACAGCTTGCCGGGGAGCTGTTTTTT
- | 16 | TRBJ1-5 | - | TRBV21-1 | CASSDVGPTGNQPQHF | TGTGCCAGCAGCGATGTGGGGCCCACCGGCAATCAGCCCCAGCATTTT
- | 12 | TRBJ2-3 | - | TRBV30 | CAWSESADTQYF | TGTGCCTGGTCCGAAAGCGCAGATACGCAGTATTTT
- | 16 | TRBJ2-3 | - | TRBV6-2/TRBV6-3 | CASSPGLREGTDTQYF | TGTGCCAGCAGCCCTGGGCTCAGGGAAGGCACAGATACGCAGTATTTT
- | 14 | TRBJ2-3 | TRBD2 | TRBV29-1 | CSVVLAGGVDTQYF | TGCAGCGTTGTGTTAGCGGGGGGAGTGGATACGCAGTATTTT
- | 13 | TRBJ2-2 | - | TRBV12-5 | CASGSLDTGELFF | TGTGCTAGTGGGTCCCTTGACACCGGGGAGCTGTTTTTT
once | 15 | TRBJ2-2 | TRBD2 | TRBV9 | CASSERGANTGELFF | TGTGCCAGCAGCGAGCGGGGGGCGAACACCGGGGAGCTGTTTTTT
- | 14 | TRBJ1-5 | - | TRBV30 | CAWSPDTRNQPQHF | TGTGCCTGGAGTCCCGACACCCGCAATCAGCCCCAGCATTTT
- | 14 | TRBJ1-2 | - | TRBV7-9 | CASSLPGQFYGYTF | TGTGCCAGCAGCCTACCCGGACAGTTCTATGGCTACACCTTC
- | 16 | TRBJ2-3 | TRBD2 | TRBV4-1 | CASSPLRGGSTDTQYF | TGCGCCAGCAGCCCCCTTCGGGGGGGGTCCACAGATACGCAGTATTTT
- | 16 | TRBJ1-1 | - | TRBV7-9 | CASSFRGSGMNTEAFF | TGTGCCAGCAGCTTCCGGGGGAGCGGCATGAACACTGAAGCTTTCTTT
- | 16 | TRBJ2-2 | TRBD2 | TRBV5-1 | CASSPGGGEGTGELFF | TGCGCCAGCAGCCCAGGTGGAGGGGAGGGGACCGGGGAGCTGTTTTTT
- | 15 | TRBJ1-4 | - | TRBV5-8 | CASKSLQGANEKLFF | TGTGCCAGCAAATCACTACAGGGCGCTAATGAAAAACTGTTTTTT
- | 13 | TRBJ2-3 | - | TRBV18 | CASSARTPDTQYF | TGTGCCAGCTCAGCCAGAACCCCAGATACGCAGTATTTT
few | 17 | TRBJ2-1 | TRBD2 | TRBV6-6 | CASSPRRTSGGANEQFF | TGTGCCAGCAGTCCTCGACGGACTAGCGGGGGGGCCAATGAGCAGTTCTTC
- | 15 | TRBJ2-1 | - | TRBV5-1 | CASSLMVASDNEQFF | TGCGCCAGCAGCTTGATGGTAGCATCAGACAATGAGCAGTTCTTC
- | 13 | TRBJ1-5 | - | TRBV12-3/TRBV12-4 | CASSGQHNQPQHF | TGTGCCAGCAGCGGACAGCACAATCAGCCCCAGCATTTT
- | 15 | TRBJ2-1 | - | TRBV6-2/TRBV6-3 | CASSWPSTRTDEQFF | TGTGCCAGCAGTTGGCCCTCAACTAGAACTGATGAGCAGTTCTTC
- | 14 | TRBJ1-2 | TRBD1 | TRBV29-1 | CSVEERQGAGGYTF | TGCAGCGTTGAAGAACGACAGGGGGCCGGCGGCTACACCTTC
- | 13 | TRBJ1-1 | - | TRBV28 | CASSPLGGTEAFF | TGTGCCAGCAGCCCCTTAGGGGGCACTGAAGCTTTCTTT
- | 13 | TRBJ1-4 | - | TRBV28 | CASSKRGNEKLFF | TGTGCCAGCAGCAAGAGGGGGAATGAAAAACTGTTTTTT
- | 15 | TRBJ1-5 | TRBD1 | TRBV19 | CASTVDRGGNQPQHF | TGTGCCAGTACCGTGGACAGGGGAGGCAATCAGCCCCAGCATTTT
- | 14 | TRBJ1-2 | TRBD1 | TRBV19 | CASSIRQGDYGYTF | TGTGCCAGTAGTATACGACAGGGTGACTATGGCTACACCTTC
- | 16 | TRBJ1-4 | - | TRBV25-1 | CASSVGGTGYGEKLFF | TGTGCCAGCAGTGTCGGGGGGACGGGGTATGGTGAAAAACTGTTTTTT
- | 16 | TRBJ2-2 | - | TRBV6-2/TRBV6-3 | CASSVHRVANTGELFF | TGTGCCAGCAGTGTCCACAGGGTCGCGAACACCGGGGAGCTGTTTTTT
- | 18 | TRBJ1-2 | - | TRBV28 | CASRPTLPAGRKGYGYTF | TGTGCCAGCAGACCGACCCTACCGGCGGGCAGAAAAGGCTATGGCTACACCTTC
- | 15 | TRBJ2-5 | - | TRBV4-3 | CASSHDDRTQETQYF | TGCGCCAGCAGCCACGATGACAGGACCCAAGAGACCCAGTACTTC
few | 16 | TRBJ1-4 | TRBD1 | TRBV19 | CASSIAKGGVAEKLFF | TGTGCCAGTAGTATAGCAAAAGGGGGCGTAGCGGAAAAACTGTTTTTT
- | 15 | TRBJ1-6 | - | TRBV18 | CASSRVRGQNSPLHF | TGTGCCAGCTCACGAGTCCGGGGTCAAAATTCACCCCTCCACTTT
- | 17 | TRBJ2-1 | TRBD2 | TRBV7-8 | CASSPGLARSSYNEQFF | TGTGCCAGCAGCCCCGGACTAGCGAGGAGCTCCTACAATGAGCAGTTCTTC
- | 17 | TRBJ1-4 | TRBD1 | TRBV19 | CASSLLGAPGQDEKLFF | TGTGCCAGTAGCCTACTTGGGGCCCCGGGACAGGACGAAAAACTGTTTTTT
once | 17 | TRBJ2-1 | TRBD2 | TRBV3-1/TRBV3-2 | CASSQDWSGDLYNEQFF | TGTGCCAGCAGCCAAGATTGGAGCGGGGATCTCTACAATGAGCAGTTCTTC